The subject of this entry is one TCR beta chain. The data were taken from a study of blood T cell repertoires in COVID-19. Study-wide background: Samples came from the United States, Italy and Spain, spanning acute and convalescent COVID-19. In each case, the material was cDNA or gDNA derived from T cells, B-cell-depleted T cells, or PBMCs.

In the authors' methods: Using reference gene primer amplification, nucleated cell counts were estimated. The method was immunoSEQ multiplex PCR; TCRdb's version includes in-frame clones alone and lacks a portion of them. Clonal size and the V and J genes are those of that table, whereas D and trimming came from the DNA. The table has 200,000 to 300,000 clones, roughly 80% seen once. The clonotype originates from a woman of 80 years or more with acute or convalescent COVID-19. Sample: peripheral blood.

The CDR3 loop reads CASSPSPGSGQPQHF. CDR3 DNA: TGTGCCAGCAGCCCCAGTCCGGGATCAGGACAGCCCCAGCATTTT. The chain carries TRBV7-2 and TRBJ1-5; D ambiguous. The V end lost 5 bases, the J end lost 7 bases, and 18 bases lay between the germline ends. Germline CDR1 is SGHTA and CDR2 is FQGNSA. The CDR3 extends over 15 amino acids.